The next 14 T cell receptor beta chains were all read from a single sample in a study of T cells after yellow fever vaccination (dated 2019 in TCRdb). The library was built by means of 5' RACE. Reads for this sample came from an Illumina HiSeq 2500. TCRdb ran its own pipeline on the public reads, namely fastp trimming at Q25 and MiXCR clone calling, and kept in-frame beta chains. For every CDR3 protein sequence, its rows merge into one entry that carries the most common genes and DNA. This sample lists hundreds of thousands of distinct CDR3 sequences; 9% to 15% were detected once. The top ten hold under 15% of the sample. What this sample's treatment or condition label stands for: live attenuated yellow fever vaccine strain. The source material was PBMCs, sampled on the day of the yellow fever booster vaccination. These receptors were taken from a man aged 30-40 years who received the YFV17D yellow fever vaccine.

CDR3 DNA sequence: TGTGCCATCAGTGCATCGAGGAGCTCCTACGAGCAGTACTTC. It codes for CAISASRSSYEQYF. The chain couples TRBV10-3 to TRBJ2-7, with D unresolved. V lost 4 bases and J 0 bases, leaving 10 bases between the germline ends. The germline V gene encodes CDR1 ENHRY and CDR2 SYGVKD. The CDR3 spans 14 residues.

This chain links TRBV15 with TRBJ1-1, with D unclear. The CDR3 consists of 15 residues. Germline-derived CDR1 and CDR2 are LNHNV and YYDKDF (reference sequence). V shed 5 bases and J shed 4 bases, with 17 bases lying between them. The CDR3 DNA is TGTGCCACCAGCGGCTCCATGGGTTCCGGCACTGAAGCTTTCTTT. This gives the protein CATSGSMGSGTEAFF.

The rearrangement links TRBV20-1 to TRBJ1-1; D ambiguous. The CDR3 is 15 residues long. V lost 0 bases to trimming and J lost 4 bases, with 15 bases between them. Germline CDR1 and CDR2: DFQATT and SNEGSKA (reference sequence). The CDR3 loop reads CSARDFGDLGTEAFF. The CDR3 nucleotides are TGCAGTGCTAGAGATTTTGGTGACTTAGGCACTGAAGCTTTCTTT.

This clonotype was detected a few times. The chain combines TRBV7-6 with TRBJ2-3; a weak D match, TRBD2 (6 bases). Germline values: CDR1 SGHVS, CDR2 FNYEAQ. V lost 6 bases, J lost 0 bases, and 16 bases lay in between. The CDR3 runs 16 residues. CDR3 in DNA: TGTGCCAGCAGGCCGGGGGACTCAAGAAGCACAGATACGCAGTATTTT. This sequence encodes CASRPGDSRSTDTQYF.

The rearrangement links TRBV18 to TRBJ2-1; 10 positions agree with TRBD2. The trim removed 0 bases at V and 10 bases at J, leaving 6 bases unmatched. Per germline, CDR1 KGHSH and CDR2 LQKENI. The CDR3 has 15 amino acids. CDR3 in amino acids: CASSPPLAGDGEQFF. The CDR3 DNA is TGTGCCAGCTCACCACCCCTAGCGGGAGATGGGGAGCAGTTCTTC.

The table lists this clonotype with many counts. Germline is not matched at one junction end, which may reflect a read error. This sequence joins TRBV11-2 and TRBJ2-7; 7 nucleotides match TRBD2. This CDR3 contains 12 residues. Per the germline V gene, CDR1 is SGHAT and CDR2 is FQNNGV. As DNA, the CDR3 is TGTGCCAGCAGCCGCTATAAGCGGGACCTTCTCTTC. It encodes CASSRYKRDLLF.

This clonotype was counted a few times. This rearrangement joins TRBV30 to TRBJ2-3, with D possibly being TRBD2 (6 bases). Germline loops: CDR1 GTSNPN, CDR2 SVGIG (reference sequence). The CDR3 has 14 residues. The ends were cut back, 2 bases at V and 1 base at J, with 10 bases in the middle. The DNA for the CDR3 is TGTGCCTGGAGTAAGTGGGAGGGCACAGATACGCAGTATTTT. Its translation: CAWSKWEGTDTQYF.

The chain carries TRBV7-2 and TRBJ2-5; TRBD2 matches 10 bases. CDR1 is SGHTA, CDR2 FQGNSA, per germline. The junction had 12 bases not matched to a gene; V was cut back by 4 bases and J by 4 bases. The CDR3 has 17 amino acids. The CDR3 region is CASSSGVLAGVGETQYF. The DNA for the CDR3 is TGTGCCAGCAGCTCTGGGGTCCTAGCGGGAGTAGGAGAGACCCAGTACTTC.

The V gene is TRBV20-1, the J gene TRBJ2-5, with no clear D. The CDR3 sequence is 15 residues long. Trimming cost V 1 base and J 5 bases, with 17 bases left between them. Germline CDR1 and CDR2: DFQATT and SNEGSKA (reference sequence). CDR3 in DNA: TGCAGTGCTAGAGTTATAGACGCCCCCCGGGAGACCCAGTACTTC. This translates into CSARVIDAPRETQYF.

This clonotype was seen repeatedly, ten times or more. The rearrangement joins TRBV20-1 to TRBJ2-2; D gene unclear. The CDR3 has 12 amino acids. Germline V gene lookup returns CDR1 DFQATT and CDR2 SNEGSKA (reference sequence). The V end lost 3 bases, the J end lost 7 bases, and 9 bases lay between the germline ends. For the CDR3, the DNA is TGCAGTGCTAGTAGGGTTGGCGGGGAGCTGTTTTTT. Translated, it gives CSASRVGGELFF.

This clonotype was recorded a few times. CDR3 loop: CASSSPAYGNEQFF. The CDR3 coding sequence is TGTGCCAGCAGTTCCCCTGCTTATGGGAATGAGCAGTTCTTC. The rearrangement uses TRBV6-2 or TRBV6-3 and TRBJ2-1, with D unclear. Germline V gene lookup returns CDR1 MNHEY and CDR2 SVGEGT. The CDR3 totals 14 residues. V gave up 4 bases and J gave up 7 bases, with 14 bases separating them.

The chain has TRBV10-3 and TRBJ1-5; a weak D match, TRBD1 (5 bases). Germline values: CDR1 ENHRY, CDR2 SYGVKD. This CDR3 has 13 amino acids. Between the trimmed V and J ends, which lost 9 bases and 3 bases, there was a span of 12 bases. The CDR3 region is CAILAGLNQPQHF. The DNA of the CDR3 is TGTGCCATATTAGCGGGGCTCAATCAGCCCCAGCATTTT.

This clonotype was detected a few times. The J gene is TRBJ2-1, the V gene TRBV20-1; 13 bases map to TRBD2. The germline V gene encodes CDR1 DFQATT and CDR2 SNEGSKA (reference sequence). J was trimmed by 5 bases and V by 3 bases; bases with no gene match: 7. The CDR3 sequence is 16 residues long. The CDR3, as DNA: TGCAGTGCTAGTCGACTAGCGGGAGGTCAGAACAATGAGCAGTTCTTC. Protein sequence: CSASRLAGGQNNEQFF.

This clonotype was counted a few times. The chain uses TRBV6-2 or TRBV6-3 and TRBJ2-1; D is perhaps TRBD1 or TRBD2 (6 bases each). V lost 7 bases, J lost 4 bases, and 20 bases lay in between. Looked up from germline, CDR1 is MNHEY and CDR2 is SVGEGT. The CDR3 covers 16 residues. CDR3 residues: CASNYPTGTQYNEQFF. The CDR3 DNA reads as TGTGCCAGCAACTATCCCACAGGGACTCAGTACAATGAGCAGTTCTTC.